These T cell receptor beta chains were read from a single sample in a study of blood T cell repertoires in COVID-19. Repertoires were generated with immunoSEQ multiplex PCR, while TCRdb's copy carries only in-frame clones and drops some. The table has 300,000 to 450,000 clones, roughly 86% seen once. Material for sequencing was peripheral blood. These receptors came from a human donor with acute or convalescent COVID-19. The donor label of this sample is uncertain. The CDR3 runs from the conserved cysteine through the conserved F or W. A D gene is named only where the DNA matches it firmly. Some rows have no size entry. The others give once, few or many, or a class for an expanded clone.

J | size | V | D | DNA | CDR3
TRBJ2-2 | NA | TRBV5-5 | NA | TGTGCCAGCAGCCTCCTTGGACAAACGAACACCGGGGAGCTGTTTTTT | CASSLLGQTNTGELFF
TRBJ2-1 | NA | TRBV10-3 | TRBD2 | TGTGCCATCAGTGAGTCGTGGGAGGGCATGGATGAGCAGTTCTTC | CAISESWEGMDEQFF
TRBJ2-3 | NA | TRBV2 | NA | TGTGCCAGCAGAGACACAGGGTTAGCGTATGGGACGCAGTATTTT | CASRDTGLAYGTQYF
TRBJ1-1 | NA | TRBV6-5 | TRBD1 | TGTGCCAGCTTACAGGGGGCAATCACTGAAGCTTTCTTT | CASLQGAITEAFF
TRBJ1-4 | NA | TRBV6-1 | TRBD1 | TGTGCCAGCAGTGAGATGGGGACAGCGAATGAAAAACTGTTTTTT | CASSEMGTANEKLFF
TRBJ1-6 | NA | TRBV30 | TRBD1 | TGTGCCTGGAGTCGCAGGGGGAAGAGCTCCTATAATTCACCCCTCCACTTT | CAWSRRGKSSYNSPLHF
TRBJ1-5 | NA | TRBV5-1 | NA | TGCGCCAGCAGCTTGTTACAGGGCCCGGGGCAGCCCCAGCATTTT | CASSLLQGPGQPQHF
TRBJ1-3 | NA | TRBV28 | NA | TGTGCCAGCAGTTTAACACCCCGCTCTGGAAACACCATATATTTT | CASSLTPRSGNTIYF
TRBJ1-5 | once | TRBV6-5 | NA | TGTGCCAGCAGTTACCTAGGTAAAGATCAGCCCCAGCATTTT | CASSYLGKDQPQHF
TRBJ2-3 | few | TRBV5-1 | TRBD2 | TGCGCCAGCAGCTCTCTTGAGGGACTAGCGGCAGGGGGCACAGATACGCAGTATTTT | CASSSLEGLAAGGTDTQYF
TRBJ2-3 | NA | TRBV11-2 | NA | TGTGCCAGCAGTCGAAATTCGCAAGGAGTCACGGATACGCAGTATTTT | CASSRNSQGVTDTQYF
TRBJ2-7 | NA | TRBV28 | NA | TGTGCCAGCAGTCGTCGGGGGGCGGCCTCCTACGAGCAGTACTTC | CASSRRGAASYEQYF
TRBJ2-5 | NA | TRBV6-5 | NA | TGTGCCAGCAGGGATACAGGGGGGGGGACCCAGTACTTC | CASRDTGGGTQYF
TRBJ1-1 | NA | TRBV6-5 | NA | TGTGCCAGCAGTTACGATACGGTGGCTGAAGCTTTCTTT | CASSYDTVAEAFF
TRBJ1-4 | many | TRBV6-1 | TRBD1 | TGTGCCAGCAGTGAAGGGACAGGGGTTGAAAAACTGTTTTTT | CASSEGTGVEKLFF
TRBJ1-1 | once | TRBV28 | NA | TGTGCCAGCGGTACGCAGGTAGGCACTGAAGCTTTCTTT | CASGTQVGTEAFF
TRBJ1-1 | NA | TRBV18 | NA | TGTGCCAGCTCACAACAGCCGGACAGTGAAGCTTTCTTT | CASSQQPDSEAFF
TRBJ2-3 | NA | TRBV6-5 | NA | TGTGCCAGCAGTTACCCGGGAGTAGGAGATACGCAGTATTTT | CASSYPGVGDTQYF
TRBJ2-3 | NA | TRBV18 | TRBD1 | TGTGCCAGCTCACCCGGGACAGGGGGCTCGTGGATGACAGATACGCAGTATTTT | CASSPGTGGSWMTDTQYF
TRBJ1-2 | NA | TRBV28 | NA | TGTGCCAGCGGAGCCGGCCTTCTTCTCTATGGCTACACCTTC | CASGAGLLLYGYTF
TRBJ2-1 | NA | TRBV5-1 | TRBD2 | TGCGCCAGCCGTGACTACCCGACTAGCGGGGGGCACAATGAGCAGTTCTTC | CASRDYPTSGGHNEQFF
TRBJ2-1 | NA | TRBV9 | TRBD2 | TGTGCCAGCAAACCCGGGACTAGCGCCTACAATGAGCAGTTCTTC | CASKPGTSAYNEQFF
TRBJ1-6 | NA | TRBV6-1 | NA | TGTGCCAGCAGTGATGTGGGGGCTCGGAATTCACCCCTCCACTTT | CASSDVGARNSPLHF
TRBJ1-2 | few | TRBV6-5 | NA | TGTGCCAGCTATGGGTTAGGGGGAGTGGGCGGCTACACCTTC | CASYGLGGVGGYTF
TRBJ1-1 | NA | TRBV6-5 | TRBD1 | TGTGCCAGCAGTTACGGGGACAGGGTAGCCACTGAAGCTTTCTTT | CASSYGDRVATEAFF
TRBJ1-1 | NA | TRBV2 | NA | TGTGCCAGCAAACAGGGTCGGAACACTGAAGCTTTCTTT | CASKQGRNTEAFF
TRBJ2-7 | NA | TRBV27 | TRBD1 | TGTGCCAGCAGTGGGACAGGGGCCTACGAGCAGTACTTC | CASSGTGAYEQYF
TRBJ1-5 | once | TRBV19 | NA | TGTGCCAGCTGGGATACAGGGTTGGCACTTAGCAATCAGCCCCAGCATTTT | CASWDTGLALSNQPQHF
TRBJ1-6 | NA | TRBV7-2 | TRBD1 | TGTGCCAGCAGCTTAGGCGGGACAGGGAATTCACCCCTCCACTTT | CASSLGGTGNSPLHF
TRBJ1-2 | NA | TRBV2 | NA | TGTGCCAGCAGACTCACTCTCCAGGGCTATGGCTACACCTTC | CASRLTLQGYGYTF
TRBJ1-2 | NA | TRBV5-5 | NA | TGTGCCAGCAGCTTGAATATGTTAGCTAACTATGGCTACACCTTC | CASSLNMLANYGYTF
TRBJ1-1 | NA | TRBV7-2 | TRBD1 | TGTGCCAGCAGCAGGACAGGACCGTTGAACACTGAAGCTTTCTTT | CASSRTGPLNTEAFF
TRBJ2-7 | NA | TRBV19 | TRBD2 | TGTGCCGTCGGGGGGGAAGACTACGAGCAGTACTTC | CAVGGEDYEQYF
TRBJ1-5 | many | TRBV18 | NA | TGTGCCAGCTCGCCTGACAGATATAGCAATCAGCCCCAGCATTTT | CASSPDRYSNQPQHF
TRBJ1-4 | NA | TRBV27 | NA | TGTGCCAGCAGTAGTCGGAGACGGGAAAAACTGTTTTTT | CASSSRRREKLFF
TRBJ1-1 | NA | TRBV15 | TRBD1 | TGTGCCACCAGCAGCCGGACAGGGGGAGGGACTGAAGCTTTCTTT | CATSSRTGGGTEAFF
TRBJ1-6 | NA | TRBV7-6 | TRBD1 | TGTGCCAGCAGCTTAGCGCTGAGGAAGGGGGCGCTAAATTCACCCCTCCACTTT | CASSLALRKGALNSPLHF
TRBJ1-2 | NA | TRBV6-5 | NA | NA | CASILDSNYGYTF
TRBJ2-7 | NA | TRBV29-1 | TRBD1 | TGCAGCGTTGAGGAACAGGGGGCTTTATACGAGCAGTACTTC | CSVEEQGALYEQYF
TRBJ2-6 | once | TRBV2 | TRBD1 | TGTGCCAGCGGACGACAGGGGGCTACTGGGGCCAACGTCCTGACTTTC | CASGRQGATGANVLTF
TRBJ1-1 | NA | TRBV19 | TRBD1 | TGTGCCAGTAGTCTACAGGGGTTGACTGAAGCTTTCTTT | CASSLQGLTEAFF
TRBJ2-7 | NA | TRBV12-2 | NA | TGTGCAAGTCGCTTAAGCCGGGACTACTACGAGCAGTACTTC | CASRLSRDYYEQYF
TRBJ1-6 | NA | TRBV21-1 | NA | TGTGCCAGCAGCAGTACGGGACAGAGGTGTTCACCCCTCCACTTT | CASSSTGQRCSPLHF
TRBJ2-7 | NA | TRBV10-3 | NA | TGTGCCATCGGTGTCGAGGGATCCTACGAGCAGTACTTC | CAIGVEGSYEQYF
TRBJ2-7 | NA | TRBV13 | NA | TGTGCCAGCAGCTTAGTCCCTTACTACGAGCAGTACTTC | CASSLVPYYEQYF
TRBJ1-2 | NA | TRBV4-2 | TRBD1 | TGTGCCAGCAGCCAAGAACCCGGGACAGGGGGTTATGGCTACACCTTC | CASSQEPGTGGYGYTF